This is a list of T cell receptor beta chains from one sample in a study of regulatory T cells in long-lasting Graves disease. TCRdb itself ran the multiplex PCR reads through MiXCR, one entry per CDR3 protein. The table has roughly 380,000 distinct CDR3 sequences, 15% to 20% seen once; the top ten hold about 27%. This sample also belongs to another study, concerning T cells in Graves' hyperthyroidism and ophthalmopathy.

The source material was peripheral blood mononuclear cells (PBMCs), sampled at new diagnosis, from a patient treated with antithyroid drugs. Receptors originate from a man aged 35 to 55 with Graves disease. CDR3s include the opening cysteine and the closing phenylalanine or tryptophan. Some rows have no size entry. The others give once, few or many, or a class for an expanded clone.

v_call,clone_size,j_call,cdr3_aa
TRBV19,NA,TRBJ2-5,CASSVPGSPPQETQYF
TRBV19,few,TRBJ2-7,CAVPQGSSYEQYF
TRBV30,NA,NA,CAWSEGRQETQYF
TRBV2,many,TRBJ1-5,CASSNQGNQPQHF
TRBV12-3/TRBV12-4,many,TRBJ1-1,CASSLGGITEAFF
TRBV7-9,many,TRBJ1-4,CASTAEWKQGAATNEKLFF
TRBV6-1,many,TRBJ1-5,CASSGTGASNQPQHF
TRBV7-3,many,TRBJ2-2,CASSPTAGSGELFF
TRBV28,many,TRBJ2-7,CASSRQGHEQYF
TRBV28,NA,TRBJ2-1,CASFSLLLAGVNEQFF
TRBV20-1,many,TRBJ2-1,CSASFRTRLFLTDEQFF
TRBV19,many,TRBJ1-1,CASSIRLAGQLGTEAFF
TRBV10-3,many,TRBJ1-4,CAIRKQGFGEKLFF
TRBV28,many,TRBJ1-5,CASRITGQPQHF
TRBV2,NA,TRBJ2-3,CASKMERGAVTDTQYF
TRBV20-1,many,TRBJ2-2,CSVELNTGELFF
TRBV28,many,TRBJ1-5,CASRGASIINQPQHF
TRBV6-5,few,TRBJ2-7,CASSYPAKTGSYEQYF
TRBV12-3/TRBV12-4,many,TRBJ2-1,CASSLRGFTYNEQFF
TRBV7-9,few,TRBJ2-7,CASSPKSGTGAYEQYF
TRBV19,few,TRBJ2-5,CASSAGGEPRETQYF
TRBV7-2,many,TRBJ2-7,CASSFLAEQYF
TRBV28,many,TRBJ2-1,CASSGLSGDSYNEQFF
TRBV24-1,NA,TRBJ2-3,CATSDGGTSGDTQYF
TRBV6-5,few,TRBJ2-7,CASSLRSLKLYEQYF
TRBV11-2,many,TRBJ2-3,CASSQLARTLDTQYF
TRBV7-9,NA,TRBJ2-7,CASSRQGAMYEQYF
TRBV3-1,NA,TRBJ2-3,CASSHRAVAQYF
TRBV5-1,many,TRBJ2-7,CASSLFAGPMGEQYF
TRBV18,NA,TRBJ2-7,CASSPGELRSYEQYF
TRBV20-1,many,TRBJ2-3,CSARDPLESDTQYF
TRBV29-1,NA,TRBJ2-2,CSVEGEMNTGELFF
TRBV24-1,few,TRBJ2-1,CATSDLPRTGSNEQFF
TRBV10-3,few,TRBJ2-7,CAISRDLASYEQYF
TRBV10-3,many,TRBJ2-7,CAISNREGAYEQYF
TRBV11-3,many,TRBJ2-7,CASTTTSGGGGEQYF
TRBV6-1,many,TRBJ2-2,CASSEEVLLTGGHRELFF
TRBV29-1,NA,TRBJ2-1,CSVGGEQFF
TRBV20-1,many,TRBJ2-2,CSARGQYTNTGELFF
TRBV9,NA,TRBJ2-3,CASSVGASGYTDTQYF
TRBV5-1,many,TRBJ2-1,CASTQRGNNEQFF
TRBV6-1,once,TRBJ1-2,CASREFPYGYTF
TRBV5-5,many,TRBJ1-6,CASSSYRPLDLYSPLHF
TRBV4-3,few,TRBJ1-1,CASSQDVGTEAFF
TRBV5-1,few,NA,CASSFSSTGAQYF
TRBV7-6,once,TRBJ2-1,CASSPTGLAGGGYNEQFF
TRBV28,many,TRBJ2-7,CASSSGALSLHEQYF
TRBV7-3,many,TRBJ2-1,CASSSGTSPNEQFF
TRBV7-9,few,TRBJ2-7,CASSHLASREQYF
TRBV27,many,TRBJ2-3,CASRTGGASTDTQYF
TRBV12-3/TRBV12-4,NA,TRBJ2-1,CASSPSYGGAYNEQFF
TRBV24-1,NA,TRBJ2-1,CATSGGTGSYNEQFF
TRBV6-2/TRBV6-3,few,TRBJ1-1,CASSLAGTQKAFF